Below, 7 T cell receptor beta chains from the same sample are listed, as sequenced in a study of blood T cells in healthy people across ages. The use of a sample-barcoded 5' primer and a J-beta primer mix characterized a second PCR of roughly 6 to 12 cycles. TCRdb passed the 5' RACE reads through MiXCR, listing each CDR3 protein once. The sample lists more than 1.4 million distinct CDR3 sequences; roughly 45% were seen once. Sequencing was carried out using blood. These receptors all stem from a woman younger than 30 in good health.

The rearrangement uses TRBV20-1 and TRBJ2-5; D uncertain. V was pared by 0 bases and J by 11 bases, with 22 bases between. Per germline, CDR1 DFQATT and CDR2 SNEGSKA (reference sequence). The CDR3 is 15 amino acids. The CDR3 reads CSARDQDAYYNEQYF. CDR3 nucleotides: TGCAGTGCTAGAGATCAGGATGCTTACTACAATGAGCAGTACTTC.

J is TRBJ2-7 and V is TRBV7-9, with D tentatively TRBD1 or TRBD2 (5 bases each). The germline gives CDR1 SEHNR, CDR2 FQNEAQ (reference sequence). The CDR3 has 17 amino acids. Trimming removed 0 bases at V and 3 bases at J, with 18 bases between. This CDR3 is CASSLAHQGERGYEQYF. In DNA form, the CDR3 reads TGTGCCAGCAGCTTAGCGCATCAGGGAGAAAGGGGCTACGAGCAGTACTTC.

The V and J genes are TRBV7-2 and TRBJ2-1; 11 bases match TRBD2. The DNA end is more similar to TRBJ2-7, so the J call may be wrong. Per the germline V gene, CDR1 is SGHTA and CDR2 is FQGNSA. The CDR3 is 16 residues long. CDR3 sequence (DNA): TGTGCCAGCAGCCCAGCACCGGGACTAGCGGACAATGAGCAGTACTTC. This sequence encodes CASSPAPGLADNEQYF.

Only a few counts were recorded for this clonotype. V is TRBV30 and J is TRBJ2-7; 8 bases are shared with TRBD2. The CDR3 sequence is 14 residues long. Germline loops: CDR1 GTSNPN, CDR2 SVGIG (reference sequence). V was pared by 4 bases and J by 2 bases, with 7 bases of the junction left unmatched. CDR3 DNA sequence: TGTGCCTGGACGTCGGGACTAGGGACCTACGAGCAGTACTTC. Its translation: CAWTSGLGTYEQYF.

The DNA of the CDR3 is TGTGCCAGCAGCTCCGGTGGTACGAACACCGGGGAGCTGTTTTTT. It yields the protein CASSSGGTNTGELFF. The genes are TRBV7-3 and TRBJ2-2; no clear D gene. Germline lookup yields CDR1 SGHTA and CDR2 FQGTGA. Trimming removed 4 bases at V and 0 bases at J, with 9 bases between. CDR3 length equals 15 residues.

The table lists this clonotype with many counts. The CDR3 DNA reads TGCAGCGTTGAAGACGGACTAGTCCAAGAGACCCAGTACTTC. Residues: CSVEDGLVQETQYF. V is TRBV29-1 and J is TRBJ2-5, with TRBD2 matching 7 bases. Trimming took 0 bases from V and 1 from J; bases not matched to a gene: 2. The CDR3 consists of 14 residues. Per the germline V gene, CDR1 is SQVTM and CDR2 is ANQGSEA.

Notes on this clonotype: At one end the junction does not follow the germline gene, possibly because of a read error. The rearrangement links TRBV12-3 or TRBV12-4 to TRBJ2-3, with D unresolved. The CDR3 is 14 residues long. Here the CDR3 DNA reads TGTGCCGGCAGTTCAGAGGAGACCACAGATACGCAGTATTTT. It encodes CAGSSEETTDTQYF.